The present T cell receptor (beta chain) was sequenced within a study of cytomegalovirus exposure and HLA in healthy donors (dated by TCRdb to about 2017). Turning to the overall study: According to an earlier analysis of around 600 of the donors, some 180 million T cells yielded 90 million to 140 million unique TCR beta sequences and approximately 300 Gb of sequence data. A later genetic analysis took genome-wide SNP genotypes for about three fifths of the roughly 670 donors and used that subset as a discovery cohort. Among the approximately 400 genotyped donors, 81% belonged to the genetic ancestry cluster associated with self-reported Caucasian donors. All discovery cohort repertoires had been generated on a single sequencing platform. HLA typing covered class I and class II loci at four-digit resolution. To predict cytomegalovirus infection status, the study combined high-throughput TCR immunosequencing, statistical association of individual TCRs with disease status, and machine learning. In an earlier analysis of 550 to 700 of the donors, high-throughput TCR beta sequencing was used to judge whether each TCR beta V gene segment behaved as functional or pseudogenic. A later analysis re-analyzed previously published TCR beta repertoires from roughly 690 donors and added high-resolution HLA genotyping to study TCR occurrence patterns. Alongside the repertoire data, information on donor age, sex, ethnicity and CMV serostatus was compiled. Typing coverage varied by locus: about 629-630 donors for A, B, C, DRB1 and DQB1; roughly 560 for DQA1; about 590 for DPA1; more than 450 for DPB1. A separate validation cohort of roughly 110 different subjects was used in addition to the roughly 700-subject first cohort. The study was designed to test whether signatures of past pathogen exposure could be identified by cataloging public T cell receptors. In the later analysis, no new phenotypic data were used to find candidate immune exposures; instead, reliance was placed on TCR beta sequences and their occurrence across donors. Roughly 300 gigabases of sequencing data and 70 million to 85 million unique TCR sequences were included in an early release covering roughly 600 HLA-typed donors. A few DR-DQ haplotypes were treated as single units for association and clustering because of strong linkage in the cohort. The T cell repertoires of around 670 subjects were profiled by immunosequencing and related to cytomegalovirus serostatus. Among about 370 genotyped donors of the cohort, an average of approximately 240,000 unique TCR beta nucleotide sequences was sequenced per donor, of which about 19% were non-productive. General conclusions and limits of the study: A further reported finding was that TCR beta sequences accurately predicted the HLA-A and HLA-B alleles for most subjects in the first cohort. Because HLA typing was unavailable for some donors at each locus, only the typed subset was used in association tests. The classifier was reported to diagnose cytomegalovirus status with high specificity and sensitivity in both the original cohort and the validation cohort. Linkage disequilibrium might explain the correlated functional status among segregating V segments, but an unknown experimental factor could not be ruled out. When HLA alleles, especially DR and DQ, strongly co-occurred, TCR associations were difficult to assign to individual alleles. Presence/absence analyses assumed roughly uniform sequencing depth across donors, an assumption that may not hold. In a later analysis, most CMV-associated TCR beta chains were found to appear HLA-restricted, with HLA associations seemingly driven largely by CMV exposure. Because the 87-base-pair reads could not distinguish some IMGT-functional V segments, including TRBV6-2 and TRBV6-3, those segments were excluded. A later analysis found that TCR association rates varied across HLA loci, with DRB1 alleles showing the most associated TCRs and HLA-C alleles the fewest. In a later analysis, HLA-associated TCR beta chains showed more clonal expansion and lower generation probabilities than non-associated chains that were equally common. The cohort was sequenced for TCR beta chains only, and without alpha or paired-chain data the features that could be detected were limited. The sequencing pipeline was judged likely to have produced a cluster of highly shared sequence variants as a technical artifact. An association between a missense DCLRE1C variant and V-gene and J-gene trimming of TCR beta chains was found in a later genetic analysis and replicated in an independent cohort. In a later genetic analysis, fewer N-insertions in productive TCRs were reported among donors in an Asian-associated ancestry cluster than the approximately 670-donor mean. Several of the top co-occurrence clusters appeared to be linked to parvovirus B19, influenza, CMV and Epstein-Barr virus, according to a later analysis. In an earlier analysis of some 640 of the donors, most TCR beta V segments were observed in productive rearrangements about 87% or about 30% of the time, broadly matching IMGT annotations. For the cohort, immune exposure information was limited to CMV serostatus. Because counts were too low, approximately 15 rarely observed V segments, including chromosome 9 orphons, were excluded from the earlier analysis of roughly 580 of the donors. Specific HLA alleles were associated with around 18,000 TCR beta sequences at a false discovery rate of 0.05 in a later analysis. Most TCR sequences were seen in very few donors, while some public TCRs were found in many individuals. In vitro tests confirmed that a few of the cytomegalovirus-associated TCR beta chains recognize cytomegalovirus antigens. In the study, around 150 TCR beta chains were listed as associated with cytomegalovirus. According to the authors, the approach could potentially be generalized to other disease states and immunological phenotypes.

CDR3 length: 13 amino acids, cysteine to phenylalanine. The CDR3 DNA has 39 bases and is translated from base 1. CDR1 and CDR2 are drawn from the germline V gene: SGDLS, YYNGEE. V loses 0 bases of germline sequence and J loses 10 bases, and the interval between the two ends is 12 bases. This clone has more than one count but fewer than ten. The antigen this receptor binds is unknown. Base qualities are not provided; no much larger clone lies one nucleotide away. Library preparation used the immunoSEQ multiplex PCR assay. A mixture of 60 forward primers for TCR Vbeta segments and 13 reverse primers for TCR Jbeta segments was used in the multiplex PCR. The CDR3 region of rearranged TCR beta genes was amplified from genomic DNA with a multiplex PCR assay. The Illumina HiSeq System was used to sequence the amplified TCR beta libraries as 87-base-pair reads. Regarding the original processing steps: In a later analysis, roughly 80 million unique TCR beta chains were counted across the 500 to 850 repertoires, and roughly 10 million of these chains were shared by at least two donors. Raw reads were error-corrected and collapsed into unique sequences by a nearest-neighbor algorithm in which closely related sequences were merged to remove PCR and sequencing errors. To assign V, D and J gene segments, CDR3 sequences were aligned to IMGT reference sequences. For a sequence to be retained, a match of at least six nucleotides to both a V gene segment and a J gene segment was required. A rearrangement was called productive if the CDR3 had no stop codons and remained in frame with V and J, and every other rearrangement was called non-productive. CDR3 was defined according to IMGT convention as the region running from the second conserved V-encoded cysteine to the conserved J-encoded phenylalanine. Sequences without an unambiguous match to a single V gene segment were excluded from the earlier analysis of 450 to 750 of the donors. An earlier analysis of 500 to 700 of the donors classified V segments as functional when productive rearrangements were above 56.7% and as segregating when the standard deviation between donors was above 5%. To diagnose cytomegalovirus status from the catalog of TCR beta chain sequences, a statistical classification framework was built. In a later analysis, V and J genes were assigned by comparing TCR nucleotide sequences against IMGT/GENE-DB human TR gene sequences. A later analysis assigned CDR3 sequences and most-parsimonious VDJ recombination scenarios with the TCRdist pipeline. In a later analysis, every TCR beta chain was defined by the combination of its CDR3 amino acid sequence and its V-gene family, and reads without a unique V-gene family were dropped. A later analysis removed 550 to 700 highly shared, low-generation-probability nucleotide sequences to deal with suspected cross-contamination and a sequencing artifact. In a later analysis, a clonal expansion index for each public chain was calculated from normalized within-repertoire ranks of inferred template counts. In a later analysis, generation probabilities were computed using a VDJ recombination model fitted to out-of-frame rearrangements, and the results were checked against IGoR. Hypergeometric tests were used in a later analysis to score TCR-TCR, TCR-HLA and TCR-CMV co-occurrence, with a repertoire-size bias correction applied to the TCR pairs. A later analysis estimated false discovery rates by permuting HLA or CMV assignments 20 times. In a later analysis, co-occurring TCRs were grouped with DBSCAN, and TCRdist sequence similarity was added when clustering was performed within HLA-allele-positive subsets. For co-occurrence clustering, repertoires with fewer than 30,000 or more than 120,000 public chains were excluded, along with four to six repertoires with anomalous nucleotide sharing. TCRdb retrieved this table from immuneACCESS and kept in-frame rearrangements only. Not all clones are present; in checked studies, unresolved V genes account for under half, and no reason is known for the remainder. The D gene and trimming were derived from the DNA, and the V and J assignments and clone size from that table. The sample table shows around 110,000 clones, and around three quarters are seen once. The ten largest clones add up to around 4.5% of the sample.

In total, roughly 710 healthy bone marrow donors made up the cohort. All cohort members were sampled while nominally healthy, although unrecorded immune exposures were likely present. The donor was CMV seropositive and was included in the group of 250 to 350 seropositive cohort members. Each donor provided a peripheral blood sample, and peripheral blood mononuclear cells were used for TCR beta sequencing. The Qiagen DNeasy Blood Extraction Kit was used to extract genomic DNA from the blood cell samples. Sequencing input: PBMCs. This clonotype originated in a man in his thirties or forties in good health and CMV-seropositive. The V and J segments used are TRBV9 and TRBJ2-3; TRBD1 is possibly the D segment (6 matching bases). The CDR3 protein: CASSVVVQGPQYF. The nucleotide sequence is TGTGCCAGCAGCGTAGTGGTGCAGGGGCCGCAGTATTTT.